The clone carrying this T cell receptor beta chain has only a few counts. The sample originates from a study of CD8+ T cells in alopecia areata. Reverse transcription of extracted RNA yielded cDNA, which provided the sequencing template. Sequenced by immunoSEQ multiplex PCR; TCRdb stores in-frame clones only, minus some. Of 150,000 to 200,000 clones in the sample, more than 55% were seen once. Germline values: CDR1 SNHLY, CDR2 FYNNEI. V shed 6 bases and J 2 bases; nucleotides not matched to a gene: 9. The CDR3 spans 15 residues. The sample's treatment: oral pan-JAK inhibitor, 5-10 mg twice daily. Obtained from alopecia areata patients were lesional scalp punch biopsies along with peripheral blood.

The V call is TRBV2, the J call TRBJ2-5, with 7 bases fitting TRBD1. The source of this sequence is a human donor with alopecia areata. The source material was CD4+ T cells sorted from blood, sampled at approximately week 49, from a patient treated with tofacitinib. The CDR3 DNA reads TGTGCCAGCAGACCCCAGGGACAGCCGCAAGAGACCCAGTACTTC. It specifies CASRPQGQPQETQYF.